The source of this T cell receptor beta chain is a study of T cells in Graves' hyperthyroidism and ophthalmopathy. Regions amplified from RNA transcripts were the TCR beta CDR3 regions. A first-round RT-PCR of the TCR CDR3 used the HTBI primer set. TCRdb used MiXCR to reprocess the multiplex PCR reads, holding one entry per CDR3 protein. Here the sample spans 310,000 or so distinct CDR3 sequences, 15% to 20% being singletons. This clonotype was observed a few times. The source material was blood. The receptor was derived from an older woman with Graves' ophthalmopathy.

CDR3 bases: TGTGCCATCAGTGTCCCGGGACTAGCGGGAGTCGAGCAGTACTTC. Translating gives CAISVPGLAGVEQYF. The chain has TRBV10-3 and TRBJ2-7; TRBD2 agrees at 14 bases. Trimming cost V 4 bases and J 6 bases; bases outside gene matches: 5. Germline CDR1 reads ENHRY; CDR2 reads SYGVKD. The CDR3 sequence is 15 residues long.